This T cell receptor (beta chain) was recovered during a study of early T cells in non-severe SARS-CoV-2 infection. Each CDR3 protein gets one entry after TCRdb re-called the 5' RACE reads with MiXCR. The sample lists about 83,000 distinct CDR3 sequences, 9% to 15% occurring once. Germline V gene data show CDR1 as SGHNT and CDR2 as YENEEA. V was pared by 5 bases and J by 2 bases, with 9 bases of the junction left unmatched. The CDR3 is made up of 16 amino acids. This clonotype was detected only a few times. The chain couples TRBV11-3 to TRBJ2-1, with 7 bases matching TRBD2. The TCR originated in an adult who was a healthcare worker with PCR-confirmed SARS-CoV-2 infection or an uninfected control (not recorded which). Input material: whole blood. The chain's CDR3 is CASSPLAGAAYNEQFF. The DNA for the CDR3 is TGTGCCAGCAGCCCCCTCGCGGGAGCGGCCTACAATGAGCAGTTCTTC.